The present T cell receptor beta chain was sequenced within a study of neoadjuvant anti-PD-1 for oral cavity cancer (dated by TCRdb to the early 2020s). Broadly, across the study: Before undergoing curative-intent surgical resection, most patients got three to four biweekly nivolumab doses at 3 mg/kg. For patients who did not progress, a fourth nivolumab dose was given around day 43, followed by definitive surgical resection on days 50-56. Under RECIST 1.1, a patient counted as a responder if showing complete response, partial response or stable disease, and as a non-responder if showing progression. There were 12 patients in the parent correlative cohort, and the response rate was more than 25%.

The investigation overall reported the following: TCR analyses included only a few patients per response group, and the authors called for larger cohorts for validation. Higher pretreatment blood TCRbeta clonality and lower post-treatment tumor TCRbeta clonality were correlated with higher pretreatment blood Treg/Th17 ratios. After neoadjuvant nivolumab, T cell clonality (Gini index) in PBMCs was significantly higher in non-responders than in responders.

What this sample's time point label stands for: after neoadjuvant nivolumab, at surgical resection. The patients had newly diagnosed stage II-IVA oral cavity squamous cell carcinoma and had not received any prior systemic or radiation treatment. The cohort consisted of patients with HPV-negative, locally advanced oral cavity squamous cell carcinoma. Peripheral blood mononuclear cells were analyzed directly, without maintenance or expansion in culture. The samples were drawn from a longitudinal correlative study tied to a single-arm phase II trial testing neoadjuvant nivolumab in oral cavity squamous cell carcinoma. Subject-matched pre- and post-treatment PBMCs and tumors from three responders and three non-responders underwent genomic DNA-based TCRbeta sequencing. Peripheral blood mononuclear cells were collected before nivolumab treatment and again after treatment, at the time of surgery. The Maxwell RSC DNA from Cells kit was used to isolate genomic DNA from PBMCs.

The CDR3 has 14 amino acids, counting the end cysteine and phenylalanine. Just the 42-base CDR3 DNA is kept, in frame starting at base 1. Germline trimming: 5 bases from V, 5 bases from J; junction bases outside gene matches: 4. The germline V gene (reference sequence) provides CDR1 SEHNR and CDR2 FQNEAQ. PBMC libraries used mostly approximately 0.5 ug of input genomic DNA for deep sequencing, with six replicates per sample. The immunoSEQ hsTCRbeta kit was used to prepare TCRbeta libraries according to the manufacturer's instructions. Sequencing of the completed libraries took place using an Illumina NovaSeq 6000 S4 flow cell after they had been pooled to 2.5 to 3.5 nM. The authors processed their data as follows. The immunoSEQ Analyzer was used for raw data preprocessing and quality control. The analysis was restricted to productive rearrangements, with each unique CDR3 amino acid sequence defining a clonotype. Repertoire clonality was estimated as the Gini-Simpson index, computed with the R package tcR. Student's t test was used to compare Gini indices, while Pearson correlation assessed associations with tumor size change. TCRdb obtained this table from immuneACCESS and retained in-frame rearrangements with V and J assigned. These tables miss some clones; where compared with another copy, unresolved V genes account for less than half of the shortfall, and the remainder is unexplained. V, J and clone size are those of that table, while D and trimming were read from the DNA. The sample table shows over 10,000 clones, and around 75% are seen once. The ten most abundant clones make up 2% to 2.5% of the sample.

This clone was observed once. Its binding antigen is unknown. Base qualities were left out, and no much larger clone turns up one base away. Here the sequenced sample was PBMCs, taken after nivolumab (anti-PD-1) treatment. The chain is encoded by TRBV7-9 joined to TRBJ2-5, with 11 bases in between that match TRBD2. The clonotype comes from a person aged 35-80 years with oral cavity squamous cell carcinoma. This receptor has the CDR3 CASSQWTSGETQYF. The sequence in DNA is TGTGCCAGCAGCCAGTGGACTAGCGGGGAGACCCAGTACTTC.